The present T cell receptor (beta chain) was sequenced within a study of blood T cell repertoires in COVID-19. Background on the study: Samples came from the United States, Italy and Spain, spanning acute and convalescent COVID-19. Nucleic acid was either cDNA or gDNA, and it came from T cells, B-cell-depleted T cells, or PBMCs.

In the original analysis: The authors estimated nucleated cell counts from reference gene primer amplification. Libraries were prepared by immunoSEQ multiplex PCR; TCRdb keeps only in-frame clonotypes and omits some of them. The DNA gave D and trimming, while V, J and clone size come from that table. The table lists 84,000 or so clones, about 83% of them singletons. Germline CDR1 is LGHNA and CDR2 is YNFKEQ. The CDR3 sequence is 15 residues long. Deletions cut 3 bases from V and 7 bases from J, with 15 bases between. The specimen sequenced was peripheral blood. The chain links TRBV4-2 to TRBJ1-4; possibly TRBD1 for D (6 bases). This sequence originates from a man aged 60 to 69 with acute or convalescent COVID-19. DNA for the CDR3: TGTGCCAGCAGCCAGACACAGGGAATCGGTGAAAAACTGTTTTTT. Its translation: CASSQTQGIGEKLFF.